The next 32 T cell receptor beta chains were all read from a single sample in a study of shared clonotypes between healthy human individuals. Terminally differentiated effector memory CD45RA+ cells were left out of the naive CD8 fraction, which was CD45RO-negative and positively selected for CCR7. Profiled with immunoSEQ multiplex PCR; TCRdb holds only in-frame clones, not every one. The sample lists under 1 million clones; 96% were seen once. Sequenced material: naive CD8+ T cells sorted from blood. These receptors originate from a man aged 25 to 40 in good health.

The chain carries TRBV27 and TRBJ2-7; either TRBD1 or TRBD2 may supply D (7 bases each). The V gene's germline CDR1 is MNHEY and CDR2 SMNVEV (reference sequence). The CDR3 runs 15 residues. V gave up 5 bases and J gave up 4 bases, with 18 bases separating them. The DNA for the CDR3 is TGTGCCAGCAGTCCATTCAGGGGGGGGATATACGAGCAGTACTTC. This encodes CASSPFRGGIYEQYF.

Notes on this clone: Other DNA sequences from this sample encode an identical CDR3 as well. CDR3 amino acids: CASSPQGNEQYF. The CDR3 region has the DNA TGTGCCAGTAGTCCTCAGGGCAACGAGCAGTACTTC. The genes are TRBV19 and TRBJ2-7, with D maybe TRBD1 (5 bases). Germline CDR1 and CDR2: LNHDA and SQIVND (reference sequence). This CDR3 comprises 12 residues. Trimming cost V 5 bases and J 5 bases, with 10 bases left between them.

In its sample, this clone was seen once. The chain combines TRBV7-9 with TRBJ2-1; tentatively, D is TRBD2 (6 bases). CDR1 is SEHNR and CDR2 is FQNEAQ in the germline V gene (reference sequence). CDR3 length equals 15 residues. Trimming removed 4 bases at V and 3 bases at J, with 13 bases between. The CDR3 sequence is CASSSPLRGYNEQFF. The CDR3 bases are TGTGCCAGCAGCTCCCCTCTGCGGGGCTACAATGAGCAGTTCTTC.

V and J are TRBV9 and TRBJ1-4; 11 positions match TRBD1. The length of the CDR3 is 15 residues. Germline V gene sequence: CDR1 SGDLS, CDR2 YYNGEE. The trim removed 4 bases at V and 6 bases at J, leaving 5 bases unmatched. CDR3 sequence: CASSPGQGAYEKLFF. The CDR3 DNA reads as TGTGCCAGCAGCCCTGGACAGGGGGCGTATGAAAAACTGTTTTTT.

Details on this clone: The sample has other DNA sequences that encode this CDR3 too. The chain links TRBV7-8 to TRBJ2-1; D not resolved. The CDR3 runs 15 residues. Germline values: CDR1 SGHVS, CDR2 FQNEAQ. Trimming removed 6 bases from V and 0 bases from J, with 12 bases in between. The CDR3 DNA follows: TGTGCCAGCAGGGCCGGGCCGAGCTCCTACAATGAGCAGTTCTTC. As protein: CASRAGPSSYNEQFF.

V is TRBV15 and J is TRBJ1-1; D call uncertain. CDR1 LNHNV and CDR2 YYDKDF come from the germline V gene (reference sequence). The V gene lost 0 bases and the J gene lost 5 bases, with 10 bases spanning the gap. The CDR3 length is 14 residues. For the CDR3, the DNA is TGTGCCACCAGCAGAGATAAAGCGGGTACTGAAGCTTTCTTT. Translating it yields CATSRDKAGTEAFF.

This chain uses TRBV11-1 with TRBJ2-1, with 11 bases that match TRBD2. Germline CDR1 and CDR2: SGHAT and FQDESV (reference sequence). V gave up 3 bases and J gave up 6 bases; unmatched junction bases: 7. The CDR3 runs to 16 residues. DNA of the CDR3: TGTGCCAGCAGCTTCCTTAGCGGGGGGGCCGGCAATGAGCAGTTCTTC. Amino acid sequence: CASSFLSGGAGNEQFF.

The chain employs TRBV25-1 and TRBJ2-7; D is possibly TRBD1 (5 bases). The CDR3 has 14 residues. Per germline, CDR1 MGHDK and CDR2 SYGVNS. V was trimmed by 2 bases and J by 3 bases, leaving 11 bases between them. CDR3 DNA sequence: TGTGCCAGCAGTGAAGGGGCCTACATCTACGAGCAGTACTTC. Translated, it gives CASSEGAYIYEQYF.

The chain recombines TRBV27 with TRBJ2-1, with D possibly called TRBD1 or TRBD2 (8 bases each). V was clipped by 6 bases and J by 4 bases, with 16 bases between them. Germline assignment: CDR1 MNHEY and CDR2 SMNVEV (reference sequence). The CDR3 runs to 15 residues. CDR3 sequence reads: CASSRGGQAYNEQFF. The CDR3 DNA reads as TGTGCCAGCAGCCGGGGGGGACAGGCGTACAATGAGCAGTTCTTC.

In its sample, this clone was seen once. The chain carries TRBV30 and TRBJ1-2, with D unclear. CDR3 length: 11 residues. Germline CDR1 and CDR2: GTSNPN and SVGIG (reference sequence). Deletions cut 5 bases from V and 3 bases from J, with 7 bases between. CDR3 DNA sequence: TGTGCCTGGGCAGGTTACTATGGCTACACCTTC. It translates to CAWAGYYGYTF.

This chain connects TRBV29-1 to TRBJ2-7; D is perhaps TRBD1 or TRBD2 (5 bases each). Per germline, CDR1 SQVTM and CDR2 ANQGSEA. V lost 2 bases and J lost 2, with 13 bases in between. The CDR3 length is 14 residues. The DNA for the CDR3 is TGCAGCGTTGAAATCGGGGTGGGGCCCTACGAGCAGTACTTC. Protein: CSVEIGVGPYEQYF.

V and J are TRBV6-1 and TRBJ2-2; TRBD2 might be the D (7 bases). Germline values: CDR1 MNHNS, CDR2 SASEGT. V was trimmed by 5 bases and J by 4 bases, leaving 11 bases between them. This CDR3 is 14 amino acids long. The CDR3 DNA reads TGTGCCAGCAGTACAGGGAGGGGCACCGGGGAGCTGTTTTTT. This translates into CASSTGRGTGELFF.

V gene TRBV14 combines with J gene TRBJ1-2, with D maybe TRBD1 (6 bases). Germline V lookup: CDR1 SGHDN, CDR2 FVKESK. CDR3 length: 14 amino acids. V was cut by 4 bases and J by 5 bases, with 14 bases left in between. The CDR3: CASSPGQPAYGYTF. In nucleotides, the CDR3 is TGTGCCAGCAGCCCGGGACAACCGGCATATGGCTACACCTTC.

V and J are TRBV7-6 and TRBJ2-1, with 8 bases identical to TRBD2. J was trimmed by 5 bases and V by 4 bases; bases with no gene match: 13. Germline V gene data show CDR1 as SGHVS and CDR2 as FNYEAQ. This CDR3 comprises 17 residues. In DNA form, the CDR3 reads TGTGCCAGCAGCTCTTTCGGGACTAGTCCTTTGGACAATGAGCAGTTCTTC. Translating gives CASSSFGTSPLDNEQFF.

V and J are TRBV25-1 and TRBJ1-1; the D gene is possibly TRBD1 (5 bases). CDR1 is MGHDK and CDR2 is SYGVNS in the germline V gene. The length of the CDR3 is 16 residues. V lost 2 bases and J lost 7, with 20 bases in between. The CDR3 sequence: CASSETTGTYLVEAFF. The CDR3 DNA sequence: TGTGCCAGCAGTGAAACAACCGGGACTTATCTCGTTGAAGCTTTCTTT.

The chain links TRBV13 to TRBJ2-3; D is perhaps TRBD1 or TRBD2 (5 bases each). The CDR3 totals 15 residues. Germline V gene data show CDR1 as PRHDT and CDR2 as FYEKMQ (reference sequence). V lost 5 bases to trimming and J lost 6 bases, with 18 bases between them. Here the CDR3 reads CASSVRKSGTDTQYF. The CDR3 bases are TGTGCCAGCAGCGTCCGAAAATCAGGGACGGATACGCAGTATTTT.

This sequence joins TRBV27 and TRBJ2-7, with D possibly called TRBD1 or TRBD2 (5 bases each). CDR1 is MNHEY and CDR2 is SMNVEV in the germline V gene (reference sequence). Trimming shortened V by 6 bases and J by 9 bases, and 18 bases separated the two germline ends. The CDR3 has 13 residues. CDR3 region: CASSALGPTGQYF. In nucleotides, the CDR3 is TGTGCCAGCAGCGCCCTGGGACCCACGGGGCAGTACTTC.

The rearrangement joins TRBV10-3 to TRBJ2-2, with 7 positions matching TRBD1. The CDR3 extends over 11 amino acids. Germline values: CDR1 ENHRY, CDR2 SYGVKD. Trimming took 11 bases from V and 7 from J; bases not matched to a gene: 4. The CDR3 here is CAVTGNGELFF. The CDR3 region has the DNA TGTGCCGTGACAGGGAACGGGGAGCTGTTTTTT.

This clone was observed a handful of times. The chain links TRBV27 to TRBJ2-1; TRBD2 matches at 8 bases. V lost 5 bases and J lost 6; bases outside the gene matches: 3. Germline assignment: CDR1 MNHEY and CDR2 SMNVEV (reference sequence). The CDR3 sequence is 13 residues long. CDR3 DNA: TGTGCCAGCAGTGATCGGGGGGGCAATGAGCAGTTCTTC. This translates into CASSDRGGNEQFF.

This sequence joins TRBV7-9 and TRBJ2-7; 9 bases align to TRBD2. Trimming took 7 bases from V and 2 from J; bases not matched to a gene: 6. This CDR3 spans 14 amino acids. Germline V gives CDR1 SEHNR, CDR2 FQNEAQ (reference sequence). In nucleotides, the CDR3 is TGTGCCAGCACCTCGACTAGCGGTACCTACGAGCAGTACTTC. Amino acids: CASTSTSGTYEQYF.

This chain uses TRBV7-9 with TRBJ2-1; D unresolved. The CDR3 runs to 12 residues. V lost 2 bases and J lost 10, with 9 bases in between. From germline, CDR1 is SEHNR and CDR2 FQNEAQ (reference sequence). CDR3 in amino acids: CASSLLTREQFF. The CDR3 nucleotides are TGTGCCAGCAGCTTACTTACCAGGGAGCAGTTCTTC.

This clone was seen only a few times. In DNA, the CDR3 is TGCAGCGTCAACGGCGGGACCCTTTACTACAATGAGCAGTTCTTC. Protein sequence: CSVNGGTLYYNEQFF. The chain has TRBV29-1 and TRBJ2-1; possibly TRBD2 for D (6 bases). V was trimmed by 6 bases and J by 3 bases, leaving 18 bases between them. Germline loops: CDR1 SQVTM, CDR2 ANQGSEA. This CDR3 comprises 15 residues.

The chain joins TRBV5-6 to TRBJ2-3, with 7 bases lining up with TRBD1. Germline assignment: CDR1 SGHDT and CDR2 YYEEEE. J gave up 2 bases and V 2 bases, and 17 bases lay outside the gene matches. The length of the CDR3 is 19 residues. The CDR3 DNA is TGTGCCAGCAGCTTTCTGTATAACCCGAAGACAGGGAACACAGATACGCAGTATTTT. As protein: CASSFLYNPKTGNTDTQYF.

The chain links TRBV11-2 to TRBJ2-1; D remains ambiguous. Germline V lookup: CDR1 SGHAT, CDR2 FQNNGV. With 7 bases removed from V and 3 bases from J, the gap between germline ends came to 4 bases. CDR3 size: 11 residues. In DNA, the CDR3 is TGTGCCAGCACCTACTACAATGAGCAGTTCTTC. Its translation: CASTYYNEQFF. The whole variable domain, filled in from reference TRBV11-2 and TRBJ2-1, reads EAGVAQSPRYKIIEKRQSVAFWCNPISGHATLYWYQQILGQGPKLLIQFQNNGVVDDSQLPKDRFSAERLKGVDSTLKIQPAKLEDSAVYLCASTYYNEQFFGPGTRLTVL.

V usage is TRBV5-4 and J usage is TRBJ1-4; 8 bases are a match to TRBD1. Losses at the gene ends were 4 bases for V and 2 bases for J; bases not matched to a gene: 19. The length of the CDR3 is 20 residues. From germline, CDR1 is SGHNT and CDR2 YYREEE (reference sequence). CDR3 loop: CASSAKTGEGRLATNEKLFF. CDR3 DNA sequence: TGTGCCAGCAGCGCAAAGACAGGGGAGGGCCGTCTGGCTACTAATGAAAAACTGTTTTTT.

The chain has TRBV5-1 and TRBJ2-3; 11 bases fit TRBD2. The CDR3 runs 14 residues. The ends lost 4 bases at V and 11 bases at J; junction bases unmatched: 9. Germline V gene data show CDR1 as SGHRS and CDR2 as YFSETQ. The CDR3 DNA follows: TGCGCCAGCAGCCCAAAACTAGCGGGAGAAAAGCAGTATTTT. It specifies CASSPKLAGEKQYF.

The J gene is TRBJ2-7, the V gene TRBV7-9; perhaps TRBD2 as D (6 bases). Germline V gene data show CDR1 as SEHNR and CDR2 as FQNEAQ (reference sequence). The length of the CDR3 is 13 residues. The ends were cut back, 8 bases at V and 2 bases at J, with 13 bases in the middle. Written as DNA, the CDR3 is TGTGCCAGCTCCCCTAGCGCAACCTACGAGCAGTACTTC. Protein: CASSPSATYEQYF.

For the CDR3, the DNA is TGTGCCAGTAGTATGACCGGGCTTGAAGCTTTCTTT. Its protein product is CASSMTGLEAFF. The chain uses TRBV19 and TRBJ1-1; no definite D call. CDR1 and CDR2 from the germline V gene are LNHDA and SQIVND (reference sequence). Trimming took 3 bases from V and 7 from J, leaving 9 bases between them. CDR3 length equals 12 residues.

Concerning this clone: Different DNA sequences within this sample yield the same CDR3. V usage is TRBV13 and J usage is TRBJ1-2, with TRBD1 matching 8 bases. Trimming removed 0 bases from V and 7 bases from J; junction bases left unmatched: 1. The length of the CDR3 is 13 residues. The germline CDR1 and CDR2 sequences are PRHDT and FYEKMQ (reference sequence). The CDR3 here is CASSLGQGAGYTF. CDR3 sequence (DNA): TGTGCCAGCAGCTTAGGTCAGGGGGCTGGCTACACCTTC. Based on the CDR3 plus reference TRBV13 and TRBJ1-2, the full variable domain is AAGVIQSPRHLIKEKRETATLKCYPIPRHDTVYWYQQGPGQDPQFLISFYEKMQSDKGSIPDRFSAQQFSDYHSELNMSSLELGDSALYFCASSLGQGAGYTFGSGTRLTVV.

Notes on this clone: Other nucleotide sequences from this sample produce the same CDR3. The chain carries TRBV6-5 and TRBJ2-7; possibly TRBD1 for D (6 bases). CDR1 and CDR2 from the germline V gene are MNHEY and SVGAGI. V was trimmed by 6 bases and J by 0 bases, leaving 6 bases between them. The length of the CDR3 is 12 residues. This CDR3 is CASRDSSYEQYF. Here the CDR3 DNA reads TGTGCCAGCAGGGACAGCTCCTACGAGCAGTACTTC.

This sequence joins TRBV5-1 and TRBJ2-7, with 11 bases matching TRBD1. J lost 0 bases, V lost 5 bases, and 4 bases had no gene match. The CDR3 length is 15 residues. The germline CDR1 and CDR2 sequences are SGHRS and YFSETQ. CDR3 nucleotides: TGCGCCAGCAGTATGGGACAGGGGGGCTCCTACGAGCAGTACTTC. It yields the protein CASSMGQGGSYEQYF.

The chain couples TRBV7-9 to TRBJ2-5, with 10 bases lining up with TRBD1. J gave up 5 bases and V 6 bases, and 6 bases lay outside the gene matches. Germline V gives CDR1 SEHNR, CDR2 FQNEAQ (reference sequence). CDR3 length equals 14 residues. This chain's CDR3 is CASSRQGAEETQYF. The CDR3 bases are TGTGCCAGCAGTCGACAGGGGGCGGAGGAGACCCAGTACTTC.